A selection of T cell receptor beta chains follows, all from one sample in a study of somatic mutations in cytotoxic T cells in rheumatoid arthritis. Here immunoSEQ multiplex PCR was the method, and the copy in TCRdb shows in-frame clones only, minus some. Of over 8,500 clones in the sample, about 80% are singletons; the top ten hold over 7%. Sample: CD8+ T cells sorted from blood. The origin of the receptors is a woman aged 55 to 70 with rheumatoid arthritis. CDR3s include the opening cysteine and the closing phenylalanine or tryptophan. Each record gives: clone size, V gene, J gene, D gene, CDR3 DNA, CDR3 protein. D genes are given only for firm matches. Clone size is not always given. Where it is, it says once, few, many or a class for expanded clones.

size: .; V: TRBV28; J: TRBJ2-2; D: .; DNA: TGTGCCAGCAGTTCCCCGGAGAAGCGGAACACCGGGGAGCTGTTTTTT; CDR3: CASSSPEKRNTGELFF
size: .; V: TRBV28; J: TRBJ2-7; D: .; DNA: TGTGCCAGCAGGGGTCCGAACTGGGCAGGGCTCGAGCAGTACTTC; CDR3: CASRGPNWAGLEQYF
size: .; V: TRBV7-9; J: TRBJ2-7; D: .; DNA: TGTGCCAGCAGCTTGTTGTCAGGGTGGGACGAGCAGTACTTC; CDR3: CASSLLSGWDEQYF
size: few; V: TRBV7-9; J: TRBJ1-1; D: TRBD1; DNA: TGTGCCAGCAGCCCGGGACAGGGGGGACTATACACTGAAGCTTTCTTT; CDR3: CASSPGQGGLYTEAFF
size: .; V: TRBV9; J: TRBJ1-1; D: .; DNA: TGTGCCAGCAGCGTAGCCCGGGGGTTAGGCACTGAAGCTTTCTTT; CDR3: CASSVARGLGTEAFF
size: .; V: TRBV5-8; J: TRBJ2-3; D: TRBD2; DNA: TGTGCCAGCAGCTCCCGGGACTACCACACAGATACGCAGTATTTT; CDR3: CASSSRDYHTDTQYF
size: .; V: TRBV28; J: TRBJ1-1; D: .; DNA: TGTGCCAGCAGTCCTACAGGGAGTGGCGAAGCTTTCTTT; CDR3: CASSPTGSGEAFF
size: .; V: TRBV15; J: TRBJ2-2; D: .; DNA: TGTGCCACCAGCAGAGACAGGGGTTGGGACACCGGGGAGCTGTTTTTT; CDR3: CATSRDRGWDTGELFF
size: .; V: TRBV6-5; J: TRBJ2-4; D: .; DNA: TGTGCCAGCAGTTACTCGAAGCGGTTAGCCAAAAACATTCAGTACTTC; CDR3: CASSYSKRLAKNIQYF
size: .; V: TRBV27; J: TRBJ1-6; D: TRBD1; DNA: TGTGCCAGCAGTTTAGGGACAGTCACGTATAATTCACCCCTCCACTTT; CDR3: CASSLGTVTYNSPLHF
size: .; V: TRBV20-1; J: TRBJ1-2; D: .; DNA: TGCAGTGCTCCGGGTGGCTACACCTTC; CDR3: CSAPGGYTF
size: .; V: TRBV18; J: TRBJ2-3; D: .; DNA: TGTGCCAGCTCACCATTTACGCAGGGCACAGATACGCAGTATTTT; CDR3: CASSPFTQGTDTQYF
size: .; V: TRBV28; J: TRBJ1-5; D: .; DNA: TGTGCCAGCAGTTTCGGTCCGGGGCAGCCCCAGCATTTT; CDR3: CASSFGPGQPQHF
size: few; V: TRBV5-6; J: TRBJ2-5; D: TRBD1; DNA: TGTGCCAGCAGCGCCCCGGGACAGGGGGAAGAGACCCAGTACTTC; CDR3: CASSAPGQGEETQYF
size: .; V: TRBV7-9; J: TRBJ2-1; D: TRBD2; DNA: TGTGCCAGCAGCCCCCTAGGGGGACTAGCGAACAATGAGCAGTTCTTC; CDR3: CASSPLGGLANNEQFF
size: .; V: TRBV4-1; J: TRBJ1-2; D: TRBD1; DNA: TGCGCCAGCAGTCCCCCAACAGGGGAAGGTTACGATGGCTACACCTTC; CDR3: CASSPPTGEGYDGYTF
size: once; V: TRBV28; J: TRBJ2-7; D: .; DNA: TGTGCCAGCACCCCGGGGGACTCCTACGAGCAGTACTTC; CDR3: CASTPGDSYEQYF
size: .; V: TRBV6-5; J: TRBJ2-5; D: .; DNA: TGTGCCAGCAGTCCCTCCCGGGAGACCCAGTACTTC; CDR3: CASSPSRETQYF
size: .; V: TRBV5-1; J: TRBJ2-1; D: TRBD2; DNA: TGCGCCAGCAGTACCGGGACTAGCGCATATAATGAGCAGTTCTTC; CDR3: CASSTGTSAYNEQFF
size: few; V: TRBV4-1; J: TRBJ1-1; D: .; DNA: TGCGCCAGCAGCCAAGGGCAGGGGACTGAAGCTTTCTTT; CDR3: CASSQGQGTEAFF
size: .; V: TRBV4-3; J: TRBJ2-1; D: .; DNA: TGCGCCAGCAGCCAAGATACAGCGGATTCCTACAATGAGCAGTTCTTC; CDR3: CASSQDTADSYNEQFF
size: medium-sized; V: TRBV4-2; J: TRBJ2-1; D: .; DNA: TGTGCCAGCAGCCAAGATGACGGGGGAGGGGGAAATGAGCAGTTCTTC; CDR3: CASSQDDGGGGNEQFF
size: .; V: TRBV10-1; J: TRBJ2-1; D: .; DNA: TGCGCCAGCAGCGCTGGGGCTTGGGGGGATGAGCAGTTCTTC; CDR3: CASSAGAWGDEQFF
size: .; V: TRBV19; J: TRBJ1-1; D: .; DNA: TGTGCCAGTAGCCCAGGTGGAGGGAACACTGAAGCTTTCTTT; CDR3: CASSPGGGNTEAFF
size: .; V: TRBV28; J: TRBJ2-7; D: .; DNA: TGTGCCAGCATCCCCCAGGGGAGCTCCTACGAGCAGTACTTC; CDR3: CASIPQGSSYEQYF
size: few; V: TRBV7-8; J: TRBJ2-3; D: TRBD2; DNA: TGTGCCAGCAGCTTATGGTTGACCAGCGGGGGGGCAGATACGCAGTATTTT; CDR3: CASSLWLTSGGADTQYF
size: .; V: TRBV7-9; J: TRBJ2-7; D: .; DNA: TGTGCCAGCGAGGACGGAGGAGCGTACGAGCAGTACTTC; CDR3: CASEDGGAYEQYF
size: .; V: TRBV10-2; J: TRBJ2-7; D: TRBD2; DNA: TGCGCCAGCAGGAAAAGGGGAGGGTTCCCTTCCTACGAGCAGTACTTC; CDR3: CASRKRGGFPSYEQYF
size: once; V: TRBV28; J: TRBJ1-1; D: .; DNA: TGTGCCAGCAGTCCCGGGAGGGGGAACACTGAAGCTTTCTTT; CDR3: CASSPGRGNTEAFF
size: .; V: TRBV11-2; J: TRBJ2-1; D: TRBD2; DNA: TGTGCCAGCAGCTTAGGTCGGCTAGCGGGAGCTGTTGTACTCAATGAGCAGTTCTTC; CDR3: CASSLGRLAGAVVLNEQFF
size: .; V: TRBV19; J: TRBJ2-2; D: .; DNA: TGTGCCAGTAGGTATAGAGCGACAGCGAACACCGGGGAGCTGTTTTTT; CDR3: CASRYRATANTGELFF
size: .; V: TRBV9; J: TRBJ2-7; D: TRBD1; DNA: TGTGCCAGCAGCCTCCGGGACAGCAGCTACGAGCAGTACTTC; CDR3: CASSLRDSSYEQYF
size: .; V: TRBV2; J: TRBJ1-1; D: .; DNA: TGTGCCGCGCGCGTTTGGGCCGTTGACAGAAACACTGAAGCTTTCTTT; CDR3: CAARVWAVDRNTEAFF
size: .; V: TRBV27; J: TRBJ2-7; D: TRBD2; DNA: TGTGCCAGCACCATCACGGGGGGACTTGGCTTTAACGAGCAGTACTTC; CDR3: CASTITGGLGFNEQYF
size: .; V: TRBV28; J: TRBJ2-7; D: .; DNA: TGTGCCAGCAGTTTAGGCAGGGTTCAGCAGTACTTC; CDR3: CASSLGRVQQYF
size: once; V: TRBV27; J: TRBJ1-5; D: .; DNA: TGTGCCAGCAGTGTCGTCGGAGCTCAGCCCCAGCATTTT; CDR3: CASSVVGAQPQHF
size: .; V: TRBV27; J: TRBJ2-7; D: .; DNA: TGTGCCAGCAGTTTATCGTTGGGGCGAGAGCAGTACTTC; CDR3: CASSLSLGREQYF
size: .; V: TRBV7-2; J: TRBJ2-7; D: TRBD2; DNA: TGTGCCAGCAGCTTAGTCGGGAGGGCCCAGGACGAGCAGTACTTC; CDR3: CASSLVGRAQDEQYF
size: .; V: TRBV27; J: TRBJ2-5; D: TRBD1; DNA: TGTGCCAGCAGCCGACAGGGACAAGCAGAGACCCAGTACTTC; CDR3: CASSRQGQAETQYF
size: .; V: TRBV23-1; J: TRBJ2-1; D: TRBD2; DNA: TGCGCCAGCAGTCAATCGGCGACTCGCGGGAGAATCTACAATGAGCAGTTCTTC; CDR3: CASSQSATRGRIYNEQFF
size: .; V: TRBV7-2; J: TRBJ2-7; D: .; DNA: TGTGCCAGCAGCTTATGGGCCGAGTACGAGCAGTACTTC; CDR3: CASSLWAEYEQYF
size: medium-sized; V: TRBV7-9; J: TRBJ1-1; D: TRBD1; DNA: TGTGCCAGCAGCTTAGTCCGAAGTCAGACAGGGGACACAACTGAAGCTTTCTTT; CDR3: CASSLVRSQTGDTTEAFF
size: .; V: TRBV27; J: TRBJ1-5; D: .; DNA: TGTGCCAGCAGTCTCACAGGGAGCAGCAATCAGCCCCAGCATTTT; CDR3: CASSLTGSSNQPQHF
size: once; V: TRBV7-9; J: TRBJ2-5; D: TRBD1; DNA: TGTGCCAGCAGCTCCTCAGGGGGAGAGACCCAGTACTTC; CDR3: CASSSSGGETQYF
size: .; V: TRBV5-8; J: TRBJ2-7; D: .; DNA: TGTGCCAGCAGCCTCCGGCCAGGGGCGCCCTACGAGCAGTACTTC; CDR3: CASSLRPGAPYEQYF
size: .; V: TRBV7-9; J: TRBJ2-2; D: TRBD1; DNA: TGTGCCAGCAGCGCCCATTTTAACCCGACAGGGGACACCGGGGAGCTGTTTTTT; CDR3: CASSAHFNPTGDTGELFF
size: .; V: TRBV2; J: TRBJ2-3; D: .; DNA: TGTGCCAGCAGTGAGTTACAGGGAAGCACAGATACGCAGTATTTT; CDR3: CASSELQGSTDTQYF
size: once; V: TRBV30; J: TRBJ1-6; D: .; DNA: TGTGCCTGGAGTGGGTTTGGGGGCTCAGGTTCACCCCTCCACTTT; CDR3: CAWSGFGGSGSPLHF
size: .; V: TRBV19; J: TRBJ2-7; D: .; DNA: TGTGCCAGCGACCTTGGGGCAGGGAGGCCTAAAGAGCAGTACTTC; CDR3: CASDLGAGRPKEQYF
size: .; V: TRBV25-1; J: TRBJ2-7; D: .; DNA: TGTGCCAGCGGGGAGCCCTACGAGCAGTACTTC; CDR3: CASGEPYEQYF
size: .; V: TRBV2; J: TRBJ2-1; D: .; DNA: TGTGCCAGCAGTGAAGTTTCTAGCGTTTACAATGAGCAGTTCTTC; CDR3: CASSEVSSVYNEQFF
size: .; V: TRBV6-5; J: TRBJ2-5; D: TRBD2; DNA: TGTGCCAGCAGTTACCCGGGACTAGCTTCCGAGACCCAGTACTTC; CDR3: CASSYPGLASETQYF
size: once; V: TRBV5-6; J: TRBJ2-1; D: .; DNA: TGTGCCAGCAGCTTGAACTCTAACGTCCACAATGAGCAGTTCTTC; CDR3: CASSLNSNVHNEQFF
size: .; V: TRBV5-8; J: TRBJ2-1; D: .; DNA: TGTGCCAGCAGCCCCTACTACTACAATGAGCAGTTCTTC; CDR3: CASSPYYYNEQFF
size: .; V: TRBV6-5; J: TRBJ2-1; D: .; DNA: TGTGCCCAGCGGCTAGTAGCGGATTATAATGAGCAGTTCTTC; CDR3: CAQRLVADYNEQFF